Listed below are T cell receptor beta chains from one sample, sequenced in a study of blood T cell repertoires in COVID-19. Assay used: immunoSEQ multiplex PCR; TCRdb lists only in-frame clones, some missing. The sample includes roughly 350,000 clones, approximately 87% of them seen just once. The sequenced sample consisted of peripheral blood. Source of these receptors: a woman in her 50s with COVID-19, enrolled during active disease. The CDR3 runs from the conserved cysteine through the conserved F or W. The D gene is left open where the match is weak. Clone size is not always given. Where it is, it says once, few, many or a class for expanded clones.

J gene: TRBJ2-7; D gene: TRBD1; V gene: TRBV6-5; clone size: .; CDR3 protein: CASSYSTGGAGEQYF; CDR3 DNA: TGTGCCAGCAGTTACTCGACAGGGGGCGCGGGGGAGCAGTACTTC
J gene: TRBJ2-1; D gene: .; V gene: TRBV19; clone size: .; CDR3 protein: CASSILYGLVEQFF; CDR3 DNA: TGTGCCAGTAGTATCCTATACGGGTTAGTTGAGCAGTTCTTC
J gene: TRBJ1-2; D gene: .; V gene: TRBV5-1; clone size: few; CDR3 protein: CASSLEGRGYTF; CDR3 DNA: TGCGCCAGCAGCTTGGAGGGGCGAGGCTACACCTTC
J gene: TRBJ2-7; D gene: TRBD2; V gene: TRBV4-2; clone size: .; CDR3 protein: CASSPSGGGYEQYF; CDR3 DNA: TGTGCCAGCAGCCCTAGCGGGGGGGGCTACGAGCAGTACTTC
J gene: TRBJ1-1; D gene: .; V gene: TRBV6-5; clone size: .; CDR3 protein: CASSMDRQTNTEAFF; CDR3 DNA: TGTGCCAGCTCGATGGACCGACAGACGAACACTGAAGCTTTCTTT
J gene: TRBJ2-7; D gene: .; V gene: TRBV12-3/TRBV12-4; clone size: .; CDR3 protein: CASSHQGYEQYF; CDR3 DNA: TGTGCCAGCAGTCATCAGGGATACGAGCAGTACTTC
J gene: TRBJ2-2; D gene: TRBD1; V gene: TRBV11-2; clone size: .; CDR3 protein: CASSWTGGKSTGELFF; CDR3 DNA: TGTGCCAGCAGCTGGACAGGGGGCAAGAGCACCGGGGAGCTGTTTTTT
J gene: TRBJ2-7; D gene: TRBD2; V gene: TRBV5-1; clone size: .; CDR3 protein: CASSLEASGRFLSYEQYF; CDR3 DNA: TGCGCCAGCAGCTTGGAGGCTAGCGGGAGATTTCTGTCCTACGAGCAGTACTTC
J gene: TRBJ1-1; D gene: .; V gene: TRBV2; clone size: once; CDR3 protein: CASQTQPGNTEAFF; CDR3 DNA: TGTGCCAGTCAAACACAACCGGGGAACACTGAAGCTTTCTTT
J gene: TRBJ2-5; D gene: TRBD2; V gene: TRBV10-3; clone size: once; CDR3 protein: CAISESGGGKRETQYF; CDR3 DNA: TGTGCCATCAGTGAGTCTGGCGGGGGGAAGAGAGAGACCCAGTACTTC
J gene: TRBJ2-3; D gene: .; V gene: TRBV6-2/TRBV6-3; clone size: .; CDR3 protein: CASSYGGTERDTQYF; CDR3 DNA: TGTGCCAGCAGTTACGGCGGGACGGAACGGGATACGCAGTATTTT
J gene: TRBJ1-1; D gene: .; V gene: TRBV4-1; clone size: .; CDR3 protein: CASSQPGGQMNTEAFF; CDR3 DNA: TGCGCCAGCAGCCAACCTGGCGGACAGATGAACACTGAAGCTTTCTTT
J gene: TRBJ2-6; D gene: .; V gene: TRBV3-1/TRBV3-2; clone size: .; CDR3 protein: CASSPIGLFRSGANVLTF; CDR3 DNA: TGTGCCAGCAGCCCGATAGGACTTTTCCGCTCTGGGGCCAACGTCCTGACTTTC
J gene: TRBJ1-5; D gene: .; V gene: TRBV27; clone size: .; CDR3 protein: CASSPGRENNQPQHF; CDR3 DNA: TGTGCCAGCAGTCCCGGACGGGAAAACAATCAGCCCCAGCATTTT
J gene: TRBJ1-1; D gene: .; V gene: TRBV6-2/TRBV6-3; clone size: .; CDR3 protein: CASSFRGRNTEAFF; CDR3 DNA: TGTGCCAGCAGTTTTCGGGGTAGGAACACTGAAGCTTTCTTT
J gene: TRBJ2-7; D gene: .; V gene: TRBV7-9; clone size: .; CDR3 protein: CASSPRRDSSYEQYF; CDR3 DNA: TGTGCCAGCAGCCCCCGGAGGGACAGTTCCTACGAGCAGTACTTC